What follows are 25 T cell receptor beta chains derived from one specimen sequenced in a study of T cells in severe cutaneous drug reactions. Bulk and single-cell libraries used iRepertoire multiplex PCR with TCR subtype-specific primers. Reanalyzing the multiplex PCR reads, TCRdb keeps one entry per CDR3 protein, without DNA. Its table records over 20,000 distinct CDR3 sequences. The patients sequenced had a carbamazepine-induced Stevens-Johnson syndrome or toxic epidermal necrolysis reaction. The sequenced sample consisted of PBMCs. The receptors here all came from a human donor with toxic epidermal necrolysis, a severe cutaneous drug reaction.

CDR3 sequence: CASSPVFDRAFGNTIYF. The V call is TRBV18, the J call TRBJ1-3; TCRdb indicates TRBD1, and absent DNA this call remains unverified. This CDR3 is built from 17 residues. The germline V gene encodes CDR1 KGHSH and CDR2 LQKENI.

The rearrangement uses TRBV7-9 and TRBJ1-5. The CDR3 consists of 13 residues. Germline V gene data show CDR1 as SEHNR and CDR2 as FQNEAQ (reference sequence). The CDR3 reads CASSLSANQPQHF.

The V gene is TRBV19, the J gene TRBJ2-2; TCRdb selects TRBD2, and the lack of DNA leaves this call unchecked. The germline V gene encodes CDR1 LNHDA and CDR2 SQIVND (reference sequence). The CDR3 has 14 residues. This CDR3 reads CATSREGGSGEPFF.

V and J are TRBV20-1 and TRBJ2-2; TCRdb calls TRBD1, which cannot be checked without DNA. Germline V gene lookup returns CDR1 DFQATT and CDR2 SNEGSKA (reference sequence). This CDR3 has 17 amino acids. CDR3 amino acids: CSARDPGQGAQAGELFF.

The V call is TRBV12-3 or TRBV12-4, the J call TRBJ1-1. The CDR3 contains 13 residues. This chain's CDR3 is CASSYGGGTEAFF.

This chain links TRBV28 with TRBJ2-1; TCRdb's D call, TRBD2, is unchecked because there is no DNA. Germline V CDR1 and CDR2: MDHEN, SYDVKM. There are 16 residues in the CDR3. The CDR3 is CASRPLGTSGHNEQFF.

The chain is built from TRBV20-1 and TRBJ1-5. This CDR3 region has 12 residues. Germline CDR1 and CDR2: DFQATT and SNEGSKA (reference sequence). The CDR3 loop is CSAADSNQPQHF.

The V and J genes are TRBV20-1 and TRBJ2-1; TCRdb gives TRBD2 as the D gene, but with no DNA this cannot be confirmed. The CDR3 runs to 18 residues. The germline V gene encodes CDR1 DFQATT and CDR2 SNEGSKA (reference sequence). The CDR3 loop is CSAPTPGLAGGVYNEQFF.

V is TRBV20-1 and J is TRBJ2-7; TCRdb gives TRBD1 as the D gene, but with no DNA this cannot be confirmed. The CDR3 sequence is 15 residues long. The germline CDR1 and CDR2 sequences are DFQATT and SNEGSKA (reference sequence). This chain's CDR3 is CSASDSGGTSYEQYF.

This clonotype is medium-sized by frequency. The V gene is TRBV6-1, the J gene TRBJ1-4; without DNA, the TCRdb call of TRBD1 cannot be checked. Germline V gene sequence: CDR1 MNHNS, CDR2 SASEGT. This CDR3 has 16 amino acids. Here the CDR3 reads CASSGRATGFREKLFF.

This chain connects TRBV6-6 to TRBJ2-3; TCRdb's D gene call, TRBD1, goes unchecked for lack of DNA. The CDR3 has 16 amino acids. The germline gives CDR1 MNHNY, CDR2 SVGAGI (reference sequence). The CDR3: CASSYSGQGAGDTQYF.

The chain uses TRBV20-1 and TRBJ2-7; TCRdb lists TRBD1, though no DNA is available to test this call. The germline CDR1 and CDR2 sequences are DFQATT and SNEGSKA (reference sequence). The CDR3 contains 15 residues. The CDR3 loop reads CSCSPSGQGSYEQYF.

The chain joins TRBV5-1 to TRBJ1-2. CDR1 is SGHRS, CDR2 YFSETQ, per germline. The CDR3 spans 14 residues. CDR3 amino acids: CASSLGRTNYGYTF.

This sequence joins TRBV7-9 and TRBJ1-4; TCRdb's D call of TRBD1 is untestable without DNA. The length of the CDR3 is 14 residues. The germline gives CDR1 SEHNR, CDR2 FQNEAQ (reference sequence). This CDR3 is CASSLAGQDEKLFF.

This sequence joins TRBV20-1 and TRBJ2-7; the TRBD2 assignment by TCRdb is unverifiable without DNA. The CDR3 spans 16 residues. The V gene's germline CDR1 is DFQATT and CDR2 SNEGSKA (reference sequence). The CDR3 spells CSARDSGLAVAYEQYF.

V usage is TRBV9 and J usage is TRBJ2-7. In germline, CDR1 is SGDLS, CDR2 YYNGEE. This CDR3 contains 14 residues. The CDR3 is CASSEDPQFYEQYF.

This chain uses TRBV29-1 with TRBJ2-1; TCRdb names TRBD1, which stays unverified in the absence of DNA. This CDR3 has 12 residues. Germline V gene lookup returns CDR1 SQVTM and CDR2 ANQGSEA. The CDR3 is CSVNQQGYEQFF.

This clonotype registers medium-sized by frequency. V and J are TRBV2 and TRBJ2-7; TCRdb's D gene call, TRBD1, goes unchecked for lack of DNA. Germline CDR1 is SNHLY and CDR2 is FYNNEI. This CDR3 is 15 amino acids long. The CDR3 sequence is CASRAGTLGNYEQYF.

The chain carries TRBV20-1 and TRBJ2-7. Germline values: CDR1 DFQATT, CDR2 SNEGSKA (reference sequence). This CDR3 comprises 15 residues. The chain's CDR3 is CSARASRTSWYEQYF.

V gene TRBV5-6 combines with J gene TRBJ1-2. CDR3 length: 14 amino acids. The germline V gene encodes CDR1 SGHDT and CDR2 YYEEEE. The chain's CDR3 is CASSLDSSVFGYTF.

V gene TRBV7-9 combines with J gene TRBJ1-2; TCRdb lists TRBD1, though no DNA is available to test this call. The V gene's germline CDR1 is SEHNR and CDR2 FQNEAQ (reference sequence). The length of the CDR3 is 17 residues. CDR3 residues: CASSFQPDRGANYGYTF.

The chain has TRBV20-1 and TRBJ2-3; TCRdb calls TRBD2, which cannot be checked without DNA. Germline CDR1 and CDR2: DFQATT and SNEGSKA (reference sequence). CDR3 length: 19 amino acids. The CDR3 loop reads CSASSAGLAGYSSTDTQYF.

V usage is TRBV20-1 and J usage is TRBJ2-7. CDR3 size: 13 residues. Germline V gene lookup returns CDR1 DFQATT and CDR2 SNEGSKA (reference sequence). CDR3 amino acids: CSARRTNHYEQYF.

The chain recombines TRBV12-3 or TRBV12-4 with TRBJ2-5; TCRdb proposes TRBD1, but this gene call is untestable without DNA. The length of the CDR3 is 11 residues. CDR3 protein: CASSRDRNQYF.

CDR3 protein: CASTPGGGGISTDTQYF. The rearrangement uses TRBV7-9 and TRBJ2-3; TCRdb names TRBD1, which stays unverified in the absence of DNA. The CDR3 runs 17 residues. CDR1 and CDR2 (germline): SEHNR, FQNEAQ (reference sequence). The whole variable domain, filled in from reference TRBV7-9 and TRBJ2-3, reads DTGVSQNPRHKITKRGQNVTFRCDPISEHNRLYWYRQTLGQGPEFLTYFQNEAQLEKSRLLSDRFSAERPKGSFSTLEIQRTEQGDSAMYLCASTPGGGGISTDTQYFGPGTRLTVL.